The 8 T cell receptor beta chains presented below share a single source sample, sequenced in a study of T-cell memory formation after mild COVID-19 listed by TCRdb under 2021. Receptor libraries were prepared by 5' RACE. The reads were generated on an Illumina NovaSeq 6000. TCRdb cleaned the public reads at Q25 with fastp, built clones with MiXCR and kept in-frame beta chains. Here each entry gathers all rows of one CDR3 protein and keeps the most common genes and DNA. This sample gives approximately 300,000 distinct CDR3 sequences in total; approximately 19% of them show up just once. Around 20% of the sample belongs to the ten largest clones. The specimen sequenced was PBMCs or a T cell subset sorted from them (not recorded which). The source is a man younger than 30 who had mild COVID-19 (a few samples of this study predate the infection). The sample titles of this study are shuffled in the database, so cell type and time point are left out; the donor was told from shared clones.

This chain uses TRBV7-9 with TRBJ1-1; D is unresolved. Trimming pared 5 bases from V and 0 bases from J, leaving 7 bases between. Per germline, CDR1 SEHNR and CDR2 FQNEAQ (reference sequence). The CDR3 consists of 13 residues. The CDR3 loop reads CASSDYLNTEAFF. DNA for the CDR3: TGTGCCAGCAGCGATTACCTGAACACTGAAGCTTTCTTT.

The chain links TRBV4-2 to TRBJ2-5; 8 nucleotides align to TRBD2. Germline CDR1 LGHNA, CDR2 YNFKEQ. V gave up 2 bases and J gave up 1 base; unmatched junction bases: 18. The CDR3 extends over 20 amino acids. The CDR3 bases are TGTGCCAGCAGCCAAATAGGGACGGGGGGGCTTTACGCCTTCCAAGAGACCCAGTACTTC. This encodes CASSQIGTGGLYAFQETQYF.

This clonotype occurred a few times. The chain couples TRBV4-3 to TRBJ2-7; D may be TRBD2 (5 bases). The CDR3 spans 13 residues. V was cut by 1 base and J by 4 bases, with 8 bases left in between. CDR1 and CDR2 from the germline V gene are LGHNA and YSLEER. The CDR3 reads CASSQGPGYEQYV. The CDR3 nucleotides are TGCGCCAGCAGCCAAGGTCCGGGGTACGAGCAGTACGTC.

This clonotype has just a few counts. The V gene is TRBV4-1, the J gene TRBJ2-7; no reliable D call. Per germline, CDR1 MGHRA and CDR2 YSYEKL. The CDR3 loop spans 15 amino acids. V lost 0 bases, J lost 1 base, and 10 bases lay in between. CDR3 nucleotide sequence: TGCGCCAGCAGCCAAGACCAGGCAGAATCCTACGAGCAGTACGTC. This sequence encodes CASSQDQAESYEQYV.

A few counts support this clonotype. The genes are TRBV24-1 and TRBJ2-5; D is perhaps TRBD1 (8 bases). This CDR3 region has 18 residues. Germline assignment: CDR1 KGHDR and CDR2 SFDVKD. The germline V and J ends were trimmed by 4 bases and 3 bases, with 23 bases remaining between them. This chain's CDR3 is CATSDPDRVVGTKETQYF. The CDR3 DNA reads TGTGCCACCAGTGACCCGGACAGGGTGGTTGGGACTAAAGAGACCCAGTACTTC.

This clonotype was picked up one time. CDR3: CASSLVGADTEAFF. CDR3 nucleotides: TGCGCCAGCAGCTTGGTTGGGGCGGACACTGAAGCTTTCTTT. The chain uses TRBV5-1 and TRBJ1-1, with TRBD1 as a possible D gene (5 bases). The CDR3 extends over 14 amino acids. The V gene's germline CDR1 is SGHRS and CDR2 YFSETQ. V lost 0 bases, J lost 3 bases, and 9 bases lay in between.

The rearrangement links TRBV12-3 or TRBV12-4 to TRBJ2-5, with a possible D match to TRBD1 (7 bases). The CDR3 contains 15 residues. V lost 8 bases to trimming and J lost 2 bases, with 18 bases between them. CDR3 region: CASSVGGTVQETQYF. The CDR3 coding sequence is TGTGCCAGCTCTGTCGGCGGGACAGTGCAAGAGACCCAGTACTTC.

J is TRBJ1-1 and V is TRBV20-1, with a tentative D call TRBD1 (6 bases). Germline lookup yields CDR1 DFQATT and CDR2 SNEGSKA (reference sequence). The CDR3 runs to 13 residues. V was trimmed by 5 bases and J by 3 bases, leaving 13 bases between them. The CDR3 protein is CSARRGMDTEAFF. CDR3 sequence (DNA): TGCAGTGCTCGCAGGGGTATGGACACTGAAGCTTTCTTT.